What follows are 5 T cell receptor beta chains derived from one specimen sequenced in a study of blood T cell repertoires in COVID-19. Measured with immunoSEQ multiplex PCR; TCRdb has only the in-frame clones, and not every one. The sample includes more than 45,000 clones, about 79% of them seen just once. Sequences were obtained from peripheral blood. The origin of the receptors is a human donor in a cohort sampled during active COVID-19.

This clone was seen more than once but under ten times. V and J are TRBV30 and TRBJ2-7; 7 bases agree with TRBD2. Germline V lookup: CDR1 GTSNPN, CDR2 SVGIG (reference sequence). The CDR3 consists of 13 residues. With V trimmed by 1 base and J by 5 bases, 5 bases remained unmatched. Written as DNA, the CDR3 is TGTGCCTGGAGTGGGGGCGGGAGAAACGAGCAGTACTTC. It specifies CAWSGGGRNEQYF.

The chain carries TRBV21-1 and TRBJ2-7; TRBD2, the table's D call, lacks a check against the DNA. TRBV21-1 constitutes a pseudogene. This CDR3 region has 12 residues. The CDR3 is CASSWGVYEQYF. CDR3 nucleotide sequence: TGTGCCAGCAGCTGGGGGGTTTACGAGCAGTACTTC.

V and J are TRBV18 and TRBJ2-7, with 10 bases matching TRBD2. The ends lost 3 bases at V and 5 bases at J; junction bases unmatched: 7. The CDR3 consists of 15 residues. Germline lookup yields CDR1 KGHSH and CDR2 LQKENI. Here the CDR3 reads CASSPIAGGSNEQYF. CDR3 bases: TGTGCCAGCTCACCGATAGCGGGAGGCTCGAACGAGCAGTACTTC.

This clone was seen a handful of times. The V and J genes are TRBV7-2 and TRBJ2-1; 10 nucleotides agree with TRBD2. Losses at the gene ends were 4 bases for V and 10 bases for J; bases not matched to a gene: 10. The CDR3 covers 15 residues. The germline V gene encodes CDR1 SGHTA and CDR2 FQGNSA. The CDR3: CASSSSGRVTGEQFF. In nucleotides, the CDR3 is TGTGCCAGCAGCTCCAGCGGGAGGGTAACCGGGGAGCAGTTCTTC.

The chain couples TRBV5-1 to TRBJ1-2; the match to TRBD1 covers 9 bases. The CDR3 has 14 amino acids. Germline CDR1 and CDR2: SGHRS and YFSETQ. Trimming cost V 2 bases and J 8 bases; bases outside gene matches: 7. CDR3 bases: TGCGCCAGCAGCTTCCTGACAGGGGGAGACGGCTACACCTTC. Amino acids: CASSFLTGGDGYTF.